This entry lists 9 T cell receptor beta chains sequenced from one sample in a study of shared clonotypes between healthy human individuals. Assay used: immunoSEQ multiplex PCR; TCRdb lists only in-frame clones, some missing. The sample lists about 580,000 clones, 98% occurring once. Naive CD8 cells comprised CD45RO-negative, CCR7-positively selected cells, excluding terminally differentiated effector memory CD45RA+ cells. The sequenced material came from naive CD8+ T cells sorted from blood. The source is a man aged 25-40 years in good health.

This chain joins TRBV28 and TRBJ1-1; 7 bases align to TRBD1. CDR1 is MDHEN, CDR2 SYDVKM, per germline. Unmatched junction bases numbered 11, after V lost 3 bases and J lost 1 base. The CDR3 loop spans 17 amino acids. In DNA, the CDR3 is TGTGCCAGCAGTTTTTCCAGCCCGGGACAGTGGAACACTGAAGCTTTCTTT. Its protein product is CASSFSSPGQWNTEAFF.

This chain joins TRBV7-9 and TRBJ1-1, with D unclear. Germline V CDR1 and CDR2: SEHNR, FQNEAQ (reference sequence). The V and J ends lost 6 bases and 0 bases respectively, with 17 bases between them. The length of the CDR3 is 16 residues. CDR3 protein: CASSLPGRLVNTEAFF. The CDR3 DNA is TGTGCCAGCAGTCTCCCGGGCCGCTTGGTGAACACTGAAGCTTTCTTT.

The gene calls are TRBV7-9 and TRBJ1-1; perhaps TRBD1 as D (5 bases). The CDR3 loop spans 13 amino acids. CDR1 is SEHNR and CDR2 is FQNEAQ in the germline V gene (reference sequence). V was shortened by 5 bases and J by 6 bases, with 13 bases between the two germline ends. The CDR3 bases are TGTGCCAGCAGCCCCTCGGCGGGGCCTGAAGCTTTCTTT. Amino acid sequence: CASSPSAGPEAFF.

This chain links TRBV13 with TRBJ2-2; D unclear. The V and J ends lost 3 bases and 5 bases respectively, with 4 bases between them. The CDR3 has 12 amino acids. The germline V gene has CDR1 PRHDT and CDR2 FYEKMQ (reference sequence). The CDR3 is CASSLSTGELFF. CDR3 nucleotides: TGTGCCAGCAGCTTGTCAACCGGGGAGCTGTTTTTT. Full variable domain (outside the CDR3, taken from reference TRBV13 and TRBJ2-2): AAGVIQSPRHLIKEKRETATLKCYPIPRHDTVYWYQQGPGQDPQFLISFYEKMQSDKGSIPDRFSAQQFSDYHSELNMSSLELGDSALYFCASSLSTGELFFGEGSRLTVL.

The chain uses TRBV6-5 and TRBJ2-7, with 7 positions matching TRBD1. Germline V CDR1 and CDR2: MNHEY, SVGAGI. J was trimmed by 0 bases and V by 0 bases; bases with no gene match: 5. The CDR3 extends over 16 amino acids. In DNA form, the CDR3 reads TGTGCCAGCAGTTACTCCCCGACAGGGAGCTCCTACGAGCAGTACTTC. Amino acids: CASSYSPTGSSYEQYF.

The chain is built from TRBV19 and TRBJ1-1, with 8 bases that match TRBD1. Germline-derived CDR1 and CDR2 are LNHDA and SQIVND (reference sequence). Germline trimming cut 3 bases from V and 4 bases from J; bases unmatched to any gene: 1. The CDR3 is made up of 13 amino acids. CDR3 sequence (DNA): TGTGCCAGTAGTATCGGGACAGGCACTGAAGCTTTCTTT. Protein product: CASSIGTGTEAFF.

The chain recombines TRBV4-3 with TRBJ1-5; D ambiguous. The germline V gene has CDR1 LGHNA and CDR2 YSLEER. The CDR3 extends over 16 amino acids. Trimming left V 0 bases short and J 9 bases short, with 18 bases between. CDR3 nucleotide sequence: TGCGCCAGCAGCCAAGATCTATGGGCAGTAATATTGCCCCAGCATTTT. Translation gives CASSQDLWAVILPQHF.

This chain links TRBV7-9 with TRBJ2-7; TRBD1 is a possible D gene (6 bases). Looked up from germline, CDR1 is SEHNR and CDR2 is FQNEAQ (reference sequence). The CDR3 is made up of 14 amino acids. The V end was cut by 2 bases, the J end by 4 bases, with 12 bases between. The CDR3 loop reads CASSLPTGGYEQYF. DNA of the CDR3: TGTGCCAGCAGCTTACCGACAGGCGGTTACGAGCAGTACTTC. The whole variable domain, remainder taken from reference TRBV7-9 and TRBJ2-7, is DTGVSQNPRHKITKRGQNVTFRCDPISEHNRLYWYRQTLGQGPEFLTYFQNEAQLEKSRLLSDRFSAERPKGSFSTLEIQRTEQGDSAMYLCASSLPTGGYEQYFGPGTRLTVT.

The J gene is TRBJ2-7, the V gene TRBV13; 12 bases line up with TRBD1. J was trimmed by 1 base and V by 9 bases; bases with no gene match: 19. Germline V CDR1 and CDR2: PRHDT, FYEKMQ (reference sequence). The CDR3 length is 19 residues. CDR3 amino acids: CASSQYSGTGGGVSYEQYF. The DNA for the CDR3 is TGTGCCAGTTCTCAATACTCCGGGACAGGGGGCGGGGTATCCTACGAGCAGTACTTC.